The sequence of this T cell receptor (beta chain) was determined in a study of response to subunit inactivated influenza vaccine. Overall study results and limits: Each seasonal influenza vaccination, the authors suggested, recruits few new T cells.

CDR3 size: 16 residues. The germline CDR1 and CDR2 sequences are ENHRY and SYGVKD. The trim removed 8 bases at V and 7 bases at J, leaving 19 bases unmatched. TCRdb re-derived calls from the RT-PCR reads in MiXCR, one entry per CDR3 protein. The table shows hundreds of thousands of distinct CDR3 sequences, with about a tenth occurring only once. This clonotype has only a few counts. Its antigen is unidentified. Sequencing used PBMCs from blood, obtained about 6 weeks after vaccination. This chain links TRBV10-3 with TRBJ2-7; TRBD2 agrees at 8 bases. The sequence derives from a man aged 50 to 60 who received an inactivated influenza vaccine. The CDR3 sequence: CAISRAGGLSDREQYF. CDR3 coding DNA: TGTGCCATCTCTCGTGCGGGGGGCCTAAGTGATAGGGAGCAGTACTTC.